Presented here are 9 T cell receptor beta chains from one specimen sequenced in a study of OX40 agonist ivuxolimab in advanced cancers. TCRdb's table, derived via immunoSEQ multiplex PCR, lists solely in-frame clones and lacks some. In the table there are about 79,000 clones, 92% of which are singletons. Source: CD4+ or CD8+ T cells sorted from blood, taken in a trial of the OX40 agonist ivuxolimab. The source is an adult with an advanced solid tumor such as melanoma, head and neck, liver or kidney cancer.

The chain links TRBV7-9 to TRBJ2-7; D uncertain. V was pared by 1 base and J by 3 bases, with 10 bases between. CDR1 is SEHNR, CDR2 FQNEAQ, per germline (reference sequence). CDR3 size: 14 residues. CDR3 amino acids: CASSLVTKRYEQYF. CDR3 DNA sequence: TGTGCCAGCAGCTTAGTAACTAAACGCTACGAGCAGTACTTC.

To note about this clone: One end of the junction is discordant with germline, which a read error may explain. The V gene is TRBV27, the J gene TRBJ2-7; the D is unclear. The CDR3 sequence is 12 residues long. Germline lookup yields CDR1 MNHEY and CDR2 SMNVEV (reference sequence). The CDR3 coding sequence is TGTGCCAGCAGTTTACCCTCCTTCGAGCAGTACTTC. Its protein product is CASSLPSFEQYF.

The chain employs TRBV7-2 and TRBJ1-1; perhaps TRBD1 as D (5 bases). CDR3 length: 15 residues. Trimming cost V 2 bases and J 1 base, with 11 bases left between them. Germline CDR1 reads SGHTA; CDR2 reads FQGNSA. In nucleotides, the CDR3 is TGTGCCAGCAGCTTATATTGGGGGGGGAACACTGAAGCTTTCTTT. Residues: CASSLYWGGNTEAFF.

The count of this clone is one. This chain joins TRBV19 and TRBJ2-1, with 7 bases aligning to TRBD2. Germline CDR1 LNHDA, CDR2 SQIVND (reference sequence). V was pared by 3 bases and J by 3 bases, with 8 bases of the junction left unmatched. The CDR3 runs to 16 residues. The DNA for the CDR3 is TGTGCCAGTAGTATCTCATCAACGGGAGGCTACAATGAGCAGTTCTTC. This codes for CASSISSTGGYNEQFF.

V and J are TRBV7-2 and TRBJ2-3; D possibly corresponds to TRBD1 (5 bases). CDR1 and CDR2 from the germline V gene are SGHTA and FQGNSA. The V and J ends lost 3 bases and 1 base respectively, with 14 bases between them. This CDR3 region has 16 residues. DNA of the CDR3: TGTGCCAGCAGCTTTCTGGGGCTTATAGGCACAGATACGCAGTATTTT. It translates to CASSFLGLIGTDTQYF.

The chain is built from TRBV6-5 and TRBJ1-5, with 8 bases aligning to TRBD1. The CDR3 consists of 14 residues. The trim removed 6 bases at V and 2 bases at J, leaving 3 bases unmatched. Germline values: CDR1 MNHEY, CDR2 SVGAGI. The CDR3 spells CASRTGVGNQPQHF. The CDR3 nucleotides read TGTGCCAGCAGGACAGGGGTGGGCAATCAGCCCCAGCATTTT.

This chain links TRBV30 with TRBJ1-1; tentative D call: TRBD1 (6 bases). The CDR3 consists of 12 residues. Germline loops: CDR1 GTSNPN, CDR2 SVGIG (reference sequence). V gave up 3 bases and J gave up 5 bases, with 10 bases separating them. CDR3 amino acids: CAWSRGWTEAFF. The CDR3 bases are TGTGCCTGGAGCAGGGGCTGGACTGAAGCTTTCTTT.

The V and J genes are TRBV5-6 and TRBJ2-4; weak D call: TRBD1 (6 bases). Deletions cut 3 bases from V and 1 base from J, with 11 bases between. This CDR3 has 15 amino acids. CDR1 is SGHDT, CDR2 YYEEEE, per germline. The CDR3 reads CASSSRGFAKNIQYF. In nucleotides, the CDR3 is TGTGCCAGCAGCTCGAGGGGGTTTGCCAAAAACATTCAGTACTTC. The variable domain in full, completed from reference TRBV5-6 and TRBJ2-4, reads DAGVTQSPTHLIKTRGQQVTLRCSPKSGHDTVSWYQQALGQGPQFIFQYYEEEERQRGNFPDRFSGHQFPNYSSELNVNALLLGDSALYLCASSSRGFAKNIQYFGAGTRLSVL.

The chain recombines TRBV6-1 with TRBJ2-1; D unresolved. The V end lost 5 bases, the J end lost 8 bases, and 13 bases lay between the germline ends. This CDR3 has 13 amino acids. Germline V lookup: CDR1 MNHNS, CDR2 SASEGT. CDR3 sequence: CASSTRPHDEQFF. The CDR3 DNA follows: TGTGCCAGCAGTACCCGTCCTCACGATGAGCAGTTCTTC.